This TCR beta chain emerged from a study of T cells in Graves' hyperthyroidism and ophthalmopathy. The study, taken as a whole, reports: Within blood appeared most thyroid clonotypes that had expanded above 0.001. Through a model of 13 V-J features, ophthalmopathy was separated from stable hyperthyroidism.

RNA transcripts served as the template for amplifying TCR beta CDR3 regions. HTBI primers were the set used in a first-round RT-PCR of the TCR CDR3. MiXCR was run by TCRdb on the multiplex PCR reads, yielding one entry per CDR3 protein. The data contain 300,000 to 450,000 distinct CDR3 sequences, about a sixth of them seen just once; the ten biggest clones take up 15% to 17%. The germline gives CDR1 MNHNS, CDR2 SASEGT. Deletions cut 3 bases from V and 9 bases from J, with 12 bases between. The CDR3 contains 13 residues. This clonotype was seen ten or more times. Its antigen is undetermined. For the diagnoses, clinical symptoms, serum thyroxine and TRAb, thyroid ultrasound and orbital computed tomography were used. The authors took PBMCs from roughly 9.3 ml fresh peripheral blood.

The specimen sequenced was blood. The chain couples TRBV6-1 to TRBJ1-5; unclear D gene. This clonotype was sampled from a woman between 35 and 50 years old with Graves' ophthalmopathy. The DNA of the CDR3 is TGTGCCAGCAGTGATAGGCAACGTGGGCCCCAGCATTTT. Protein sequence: CASSDRQRGPQHF.